This TCR beta chain is drawn from a study of cytomegalovirus exposure and HLA in healthy donors. With 60 Vbeta and 13 Jbeta primers, the PCR was carried out. Only in-frame clones appear in the TCRdb table, and some are missing; sequencing was by immunoSEQ multiplex PCR. This sample has approximately 160,000 clones, with around 67% found just once. Germline V gives CDR1 SGHNT, CDR2 YYREEE (reference sequence). V was pared by 0 bases and J by 3 bases, with 3 bases between. The CDR3 has 12 residues. The chain is built from TRBV5-4 and TRBJ1-1; D gene uncertain. The TCR comes from a young woman in good health and CMV-seropositive. Sequenced: PBMCs. This CDR3 is CASSLGHTEAFF. The CDR3 DNA is TGTGCCAGCAGCTTGGGGCACACTGAAGCTTTCTTT.